The 25 T cell receptor beta chains presented below share a single source sample, sequenced in a study of T cells after yellow fever vaccination. MiXCR was run by TCRdb on the 5' RACE reads, yielding one entry per CDR3 protein. The sample has approximately 450,000 distinct CDR3 sequences; around a sixth are singletons. The sequences come from PBMCs, collected before the yellow fever booster vaccination. The receptors come from a man aged 18 to 30 who received the YFV17D yellow fever vaccine.

A few counts support this clonotype. This chain links TRBV5-1 with TRBJ1-2; the match to TRBD1 covers 8 bases. The CDR3 is made up of 12 amino acids. V dropped 3 bases and J dropped 7; count of bases not matched to a gene: 2. Germline loops: CDR1 SGHRS, CDR2 YFSETQ. The CDR3 sequence is CASSSRGLGYTF. CDR3 bases: TGCGCCAGCAGCTCCAGGGGGCTTGGCTACACCTTC.

This clonotype was counted between two and nine times. This rearrangement joins TRBV6-5 to TRBJ1-2; no firm D call. V was cut by 7 bases and J by 2 bases, with 11 bases left in between. The CDR3 length is 13 residues. Germline CDR1 MNHEY, CDR2 SVGAGI. The DNA for the CDR3 is TGTGCCAGCAAGGGTCTGGGGAACTATGGCTACACCTTC. Its protein is CASKGLGNYGYTF.

This clonotype was seen only once. The J gene is TRBJ2-3, the V gene TRBV7-9, with D perhaps TRBD1 or TRBD2 (7 bases each). The germline V and J ends were trimmed by 6 bases and 6 bases, with 16 bases remaining between them. There are 14 residues in the CDR3. Germline V gene sequence: CDR1 SEHNR, CDR2 FQNEAQ (reference sequence). The CDR3 loop is CASSGQAGEDTQYF. The CDR3 DNA sequence: TGTGCCAGCAGTGGACAGGCGGGGGAGGATACGCAGTATTTT.

This clonotype was picked up a small number of times. V and J are TRBV12-3 or TRBV12-4 and TRBJ2-2; 9 positions agree with TRBD1. The CDR3 length is 17 residues. With V trimmed by 0 bases and J by 1 base, 3 bases remained unmatched. CDR3 DNA sequence: TGTGCCAGCAGTTTAGCCCCGGGACAGGGGAACACCGGGGAGCTGTTTTTT. Translating it yields CASSLAPGQGNTGELFF.

This clonotype was detected only a few times. This chain uses TRBV7-2 with TRBJ2-1, with 10 bases matching TRBD2. This CDR3 is 15 amino acids long. Germline assignment: CDR1 SGHTA and CDR2 FQGNSA. Trimming at V came to 6 bases and at J to 0 bases, leaving 2 bases not matched to a gene. DNA of the CDR3: TGTGCCAGCAGTAGCGGGGGGAGCTCCTACAATGAGCAGTTCTTC. This sequence encodes CASSSGGSSYNEQFF. The full variable domain, rest sourced from reference TRBV7-2 and TRBJ2-1, is GAGVSQSPSNKVTEKGKDVELRCDPISGHTALYWYRQSLGQGLEFLIYFQGNSAPDKSGLPSDRFSAERTGGSVSTLTIQRTQQEDSAVYLCASSSGGSSYNEQFFGPGTRLTVL.

This clonotype was counted between two and nine times. J is TRBJ1-1 and V is TRBV20-1; 7 positions match TRBD1. The CDR3 sequence is 12 residues long. Trimming took 7 bases from V and 9 from J; bases not matched to a gene: 11. Germline CDR1 and CDR2: DFQATT and SNEGSKA (reference sequence). The CDR3 sequence is CSVLTGRGQAFF. The CDR3 DNA reads TGCAGTGTCTTGACAGGGAGAGGACAAGCTTTCTTT.

This clonotype has more than one count but fewer than ten. The rearrangement links TRBV25-1 to TRBJ2-5; no reliable D call. Germline V lookup: CDR1 MGHDK, CDR2 SYGVNS. CDR3 length equals 13 residues. Trimming shortened V by 6 bases and J by 5 bases, and 13 bases separated the two germline ends. The CDR3 spells CASRDSSRETQYF. The CDR3 DNA reads TGTGCCAGCAGAGACTCAAGCAGGGAGACCCAGTACTTC.

This clonotype has just a few counts. The CDR3 sequence is CASSYSGQGVSAADTQYF. The CDR3 nucleotides read TGTGCCAGCAGTTATTCCGGACAGGGAGTTAGTGCGGCAGATACGCAGTATTTT. The rearrangement links TRBV27 to TRBJ2-3; 8 bases are a match to TRBD1. Germline V gene lookup returns CDR1 MNHEY and CDR2 SMNVEV (reference sequence). The CDR3 has 18 amino acids. V shed 4 bases and J 4 bases; nucleotides not matched to a gene: 16.

This clonotype was counted a few times. This rearrangement joins TRBV7-2 to TRBJ1-2; D uncertain. Trimming shortened V by 0 bases and J by 8 bases, and 7 bases separated the two germline ends. The CDR3 extends over 12 amino acids. Per the germline V gene, CDR1 is SGHTA and CDR2 is FQGNSA. The DNA for the CDR3 is TGTGCCAGCAGCTTAGCGCGGAAAGGCTACACCTTC. Residues: CASSLARKGYTF.

This clonotype has only a few counts. The chain couples TRBV9 to TRBJ2-1, with 9 positions matching TRBD2. There are 14 residues in the CDR3. Germline V lookup: CDR1 SGDLS, CDR2 YYNGEE. Trimming took 1 base from V and 9 from J; bases not matched to a gene: 5. In nucleotides, the CDR3 is TGTGCCAGCAGCGTACTAGCGGGGTTTAGTGAGCAGTTCTTC. Residues: CASSVLAGFSEQFF.

This clonotype was seen only a few times. The chain uses TRBV5-6 and TRBJ2-2; 7 nucleotides align to TRBD1. The CDR3 runs to 15 residues. CDR1 is SGHDT, CDR2 YYEEEE, per germline. Trimming took 4 bases from V and 6 from J; bases not matched to a gene: 9. In nucleotides, the CDR3 is TGTGCCAGCAGCGGAACCGACAGGGCCGCCGGGGAGCTGTTTTTT. Translating gives CASSGTDRAAGELFF.

The chain combines TRBV20-1 with TRBJ2-1; tentatively, D is TRBD1 (5 bases). Germline assignment: CDR1 DFQATT and CDR2 SNEGSKA (reference sequence). V shed 3 bases and J shed 0 bases, with 15 bases lying between them. This CDR3 has 16 residues. The CDR3 region is CSASPTASSSYNEQFF. CDR3 coding DNA: TGCAGTGCTAGCCCGACAGCCTCGAGCTCCTACAATGAGCAGTTCTTC.

This chain uses TRBV3-1 with TRBJ2-5, with D possibly being TRBD1 (5 bases). The germline gives CDR1 LGHDT, CDR2 YNNKEL (reference sequence). The V end was cut by 4 bases, the J end by 5 bases, with 17 bases between. The CDR3 has 15 residues. The CDR3 here is CASSPRAGNGETQYF. The DNA of the CDR3 is TGTGCCAGCAGCCCCAGGGCAGGGAATGGGGAGACCCAGTACTTC.

The chain uses TRBV7-2 and TRBJ2-3; unclear D gene. This CDR3 is built from 15 residues. The V and J ends lost 5 bases and 0 bases respectively, with 12 bases between them. Germline V gene lookup returns CDR1 SGHTA and CDR2 FQGNSA. The chain's CDR3 is CASSVGYGSTDTQYF. In DNA form, the CDR3 reads TGTGCCAGCAGCGTGGGGTACGGGAGCACAGATACGCAGTATTTT.

The V gene is TRBV6-2 or TRBV6-3, the J gene TRBJ2-3; the match to TRBD2 covers 13 bases. After removal of 6 bases from V and 1 base from J, the junction contained 19 bases not matched to a gene. The CDR3 runs to 21 residues. The germline V gene has CDR1 MNHEY and CDR2 SVGEGT. CDR3 protein: CASSYDARLTSGGAGTDTQYF. CDR3 DNA sequence: TGTGCCAGCAGCTACGACGCCAGACTTACTAGCGGGGGGGCCGGCACAGATACGCAGTATTTT.

This clonotype was counted only a few times. The rearrangement links TRBV5-1 to TRBJ2-3; 10 nucleotides match TRBD2. CDR1 and CDR2 (germline): SGHRS, YFSETQ. This CDR3 is built from 14 residues. Unmatched junction bases numbered 8, after V lost 7 bases and J lost 6 bases. CDR3 DNA sequence: TGCGCCAGCTCCCCAGCGGGGGGGCCGGATACGCAGTATTTT. It encodes CASSPAGGPDTQYF.

This clonotype was counted a few times. This chain joins TRBV6-5 and TRBJ2-1; a weak D match, TRBD1 (6 bases). Germline CDR1 is MNHEY and CDR2 is SVGAGI. The length of the CDR3 is 17 residues. V was pared by 5 bases and J by 0 bases, with 17 bases between. DNA for the CDR3: TGTGCCAGCAGTGGGAGAAACAGGGTTTTCTCCTACAATGAGCAGTTCTTC. It translates to CASSGRNRVFSYNEQFF.

As DNA, the CDR3 is TGCAGTGCAAGGGGACAGGCAGATACGCAGTATTTT. Its protein is CSARGQADTQYF. This chain uses TRBV20-1 with TRBJ2-3, with 8 bases that match TRBD1. The V gene's germline CDR1 is DFQATT and CDR2 SNEGSKA (reference sequence). The CDR3 extends over 12 amino acids. J lost 4 bases, V lost 6 bases, and 3 bases had no gene match.

The V gene is TRBV7-6, the J gene TRBJ2-1; 11 nucleotides agree with TRBD2. Germline V gene sequence: CDR1 SGHVS, CDR2 FNYEAQ. After removal of 5 bases from V and 5 bases from J, the junction contained 5 bases not matched to a gene. The CDR3 is 15 amino acids. The CDR3 region is CASSPLAGGDNEQFF. The CDR3 nucleotides are TGTGCCAGCAGCCCCCTAGCGGGGGGAGACAATGAGCAGTTCTTC.

In its sample, this clonotype was seen a few times. The chain is built from TRBV4-1 and TRBJ1-3; 8 bases line up with TRBD1. CDR3 size: 16 residues. The trim removed 1 base at V and 2 bases at J, leaving 4 bases unmatched. Germline-derived CDR1 and CDR2 are MGHRA and YSYEKL. The CDR3 spells CASSQVGQGAGNTIYF. The CDR3 DNA sequence: TGCGCCAGCAGCCAAGTTGGACAGGGCGCTGGAAACACCATATATTTT.

This clonotype has just a few counts. This chain uses TRBV4-1 with TRBJ1-4, with D uncertain. V dropped 4 bases and J dropped 0 bases, with 18 bases sitting between them. Looked up from germline, CDR1 is MGHRA and CDR2 is YSYEKL. The CDR3 has 18 amino acids. Here the CDR3 DNA reads TGCGCCAGCAGCCTCCAAGCCTACAGATATGCAACTAATGAAAAACTGTTTTTT. Translated: CASSLQAYRYATNEKLFF.

This clonotype was seen a few times. The rearrangement uses TRBV4-2 and TRBJ1-2, with 7 nucleotides matching TRBD1. Germline CDR1 LGHNA, CDR2 YNFKEQ. J gave up 4 bases and V 0 bases, and 8 bases lay outside the gene matches. This CDR3 is built from 16 residues. CDR3 residues: CASSQDIDRVGYGYTF. CDR3 sequence (DNA): TGTGCCAGCAGCCAAGATATAGACAGGGTCGGCTATGGCTACACCTTC.

J is TRBJ2-2 and V is TRBV11-2; 9 positions match TRBD2. This CDR3 region has 18 residues. With 6 bases clipped from V and 0 bases from J, the junction kept 11 bases outside the gene matches. Germline V gene data show CDR1 as SGHAT and CDR2 as FQNNGV. CDR3 bases: TGTGCCAGCAGGTCATTACGACTAGCGGAAACGAACACCGGGGAGCTGTTTTTT. This gives the protein CASRSLRLAETNTGELFF.

The chain carries TRBV7-2 and TRBJ1-1; D perhaps matches TRBD1 (6 bases). The germline V gene encodes CDR1 SGHTA and CDR2 FQGNSA. This CDR3 region has 14 residues. V dropped 5 bases and J dropped 0 bases, with 10 bases sitting between them. The CDR3 is CASSTWTVNTEAFF. In nucleotides, the CDR3 is TGTGCCAGCAGCACTTGGACAGTGAACACTGAAGCTTTCTTT.

This clonotype was detected only a few times. The genes are TRBV5-6 and TRBJ1-3; D unclear. The length of the CDR3 is 14 residues. V was pared by 2 bases and J by 0 bases, with 6 bases between. CDR1 is SGHDT and CDR2 is YYEEEE in the germline V gene. The CDR3 sequence is CASSFTISGNTIYF. DNA for the CDR3: TGTGCCAGCAGCTTTACGATCTCTGGAAACACCATATATTTT.